This passage covers 2 T cell receptor beta chains from one sample sequenced in a study of cytomegalovirus exposure and HLA in healthy donors. The table came from immunoSEQ multiplex PCR; TCRdb's copy has only in-frame clones and leaves some out. This sample has some 150,000 clones, with approximately 90% found just once. The sequencing sample was made of PBMCs. Source of these receptors: a man aged 18 to 30 in good health and CMV-seronegative.

The rearrangement uses TRBV2 and TRBJ1-3; D remains unclear. V was trimmed by 5 bases and J by 4 bases, leaving 12 bases between them. This CDR3 has 14 amino acids. Looked up from germline, CDR1 is SNHLY and CDR2 is FYNNEI. The CDR3 region is CASSRERLGNTIYF. The CDR3 DNA reads as TGTGCCAGCAGTCGGGAGCGCCTCGGAAACACCATATATTTT.

V and J are TRBV19 and TRBJ2-3, with TRBD2 identical over 14 bases. The CDR3 loop spans 15 amino acids. The germline V gene has CDR1 LNHDA and CDR2 SQIVND (reference sequence). Germline trimming cut 9 bases from V and 0 bases from J; bases unmatched to any gene: 2. The CDR3 here is CASGLAGGSTDTQYF. CDR3 coding DNA: TGTGCCAGCGGACTAGCGGGGGGCAGCACAGATACGCAGTATTTT.